The 21 T cell receptor beta chains listed next were all sequenced from one sample in a study of blood T cell repertoires in COVID-19. The data were produced by immunoSEQ multiplex PCR, yet TCRdb's version contains in-frame clones alone and is incomplete. The sample has about 120,000 clones; around 88% are singletons. Sequenced: peripheral blood. These TCRs come from a human donor with acute or convalescent COVID-19. The donor label of this sample is uncertain.

The rearrangement links TRBV25-1 to TRBJ1-6; weak D call: TRBD1 (6 bases). V dropped 3 bases and J dropped 4 bases, with 7 bases sitting between them. CDR3 length: 14 residues. The germline CDR1 and CDR2 sequences are MGHDK and SYGVNS. Here the CDR3 DNA reads TGTGCCAGCAGTGAGGACAGATATAATTCACCCCTCCACTTT. It yields the protein CASSEDRYNSPLHF.

This clone was detected only once. This rearrangement joins TRBV4-2 to TRBJ2-1; 10 nucleotides agree with TRBD2. Germline loops: CDR1 LGHNA, CDR2 YNFKEQ. V shed 4 bases and J 4 bases; nucleotides not matched to a gene: 4. CDR3 length: 15 amino acids. This chain's CDR3 is CASSPGTSAYNEQFF. CDR3 DNA sequence: TGTGCCAGCAGCCCGGGGACTAGCGCGTACAATGAGCAGTTCTTC.

J is TRBJ2-2 and V is TRBV27; possible D gene TRBD1, 5 bases. CDR1 is MNHEY and CDR2 is SMNVEV in the germline V gene (reference sequence). The CDR3 consists of 17 residues. V shed 2 bases and J shed 4 bases, with 17 bases lying between them. CDR3 in DNA: TGTGCCAGCAGTTTAAGAGAGCCCTATAGGGGCACCGGGGAGCTGTTTTTT. This encodes CASSLREPYRGTGELFF.

This chain joins TRBV4-2 and TRBJ2-1; the match to TRBD2 covers 8 bases. Germline-derived CDR1 and CDR2 are LGHNA and YNFKEQ. The CDR3 has 15 amino acids. Unmatched junction bases numbered 11, after V lost 4 bases and J lost 9 bases. The CDR3: CASSPGGGLQGEQFF. The CDR3 DNA follows: TGTGCCAGCAGCCCCGGCGGGGGGCTTCAGGGTGAGCAGTTCTTC.

The rearrangement links TRBV19 to TRBJ1-5, with D uncertain. The CDR3 has 19 amino acids. V was pared by 0 bases and J by 2 bases, with 20 bases between. Germline loops: CDR1 LNHDA, CDR2 SQIVND (reference sequence). CDR3 DNA: TGTGCCAGTAGTATAGATTACAGAGCGCGGGGTTCGGGCAATCAGCCCCAGCATTTT. It is translated as CASSIDYRARGSGNQPQHF.

The J gene is TRBJ1-1, the V gene TRBV4-2; no reliable D call. Trimming took off 0 bases at V and 0 bases at J, with 5 bases between the two ends. Germline V lookup: CDR1 LGHNA, CDR2 YNFKEQ. This CDR3 comprises 14 residues. CDR3 nucleotides: TGTGCCAGCAGCCAAGAGAGGCTGAACACTGAAGCTTTCTTT. Encoded protein: CASSQERLNTEAFF.

The CDR3 nucleotides read TGTGCCAGTAGTAACCCTTGGCGGGAGGGCCAAGAGACCCAGTACTTC. Protein product: CASSNPWREGQETQYF. The V and J genes are TRBV19 and TRBJ2-5; 9 bases align to TRBD2. In germline, CDR1 is LNHDA, CDR2 SQIVND (reference sequence). V shed 4 bases, J shed 1 base, and the junction held 7 bases outside the gene matches. The CDR3 length is 16 residues.

The table lists this clone with a few counts. The V call is TRBV5-1, the J call TRBJ1-3, with a tentative D call TRBD1 (6 bases). CDR1 is SGHRS, CDR2 YFSETQ, per germline. V was clipped by 0 bases and J by 0 bases, with 10 bases between them. The CDR3 runs to 16 residues. CDR3: CASSLEQGSSGNTIYF. In DNA form, the CDR3 reads TGCGCCAGCAGCTTGGAGCAGGGGAGCTCTGGAAACACCATATATTTT. The variable domain in full, completed from reference TRBV5-1 and TRBJ1-3, reads KAGVTQTPRYLIKTRGQQVTLSCSPISGHRSVSWYQQTPGQGLQFLFEYFSETQRNKGNFPGRFSGRQFSNSRSEMNVSTLELGDSALYLCASSLEQGSSGNTIYFGEGSWLTVV.

The CDR3 DNA is TGTGCCAGCAGCCTAACTAGCGGTTTTAGCACAGATACGCAGTATTTT. Translated, it gives CASSLTSGFSTDTQYF. This chain links TRBV5-6 with TRBJ2-3, with 8 bases lining up with TRBD2. This CDR3 contains 16 residues. J was trimmed by 0 bases and V by 4 bases; bases with no gene match: 7. Germline V gives CDR1 SGHDT, CDR2 YYEEEE.

This rearrangement joins TRBV7-6 to TRBJ1-2; D possibly corresponds to TRBD1 (6 bases). The CDR3 runs to 17 residues. Trimming took off 5 bases at V and 5 bases at J, with 24 bases between the two ends. Germline-derived CDR1 and CDR2 are SGHVS and FNYEAQ. The CDR3 here is CASSPGGGAGGFYGYTF. In DNA form, the CDR3 reads TGTGCCAGCAGCCCAGGAGGGGGGGCTGGAGGCTTTTATGGCTACACCTTC.

This clone appeared a single time. The gene calls are TRBV19 and TRBJ1-5; no clear D. CDR1 is LNHDA and CDR2 is SQIVND in the germline V gene (reference sequence). The CDR3 is made up of 15 amino acids. Trimming left V 7 bases short and J 0 bases short, with 13 bases between. CDR3 protein: CASTYDPHSNQPQHF. For the CDR3, the DNA is TGTGCCAGTACCTATGATCCTCATAGCAATCAGCCCCAGCATTTT.

The table lists this clone with a count of one. The chain recombines TRBV27 with TRBJ1-1; 7 bases line up with TRBD1. The V gene's germline CDR1 is MNHEY and CDR2 SMNVEV (reference sequence). After removal of 1 base from V and 5 bases from J, the junction contained 10 bases not matched to a gene. The CDR3 totals 16 residues. The CDR3 DNA reads TGTGCCAGCAGTTTATATGGGGCAGGGGGGATGACTGAAGCTTTCTTT. Translating gives CASSLYGAGGMTEAFF.

This clone was detected only a few times. V usage is TRBV4-3 and J usage is TRBJ1-4; TRBD1 agrees at 10 bases. CDR1 and CDR2 (germline): LGHNA, YSLEER. There are 17 residues in the CDR3. Trimming cost V 2 bases and J 5 bases; bases outside gene matches: 8. The CDR3 loop reads CASSQIPSGQGNEKLFF. The CDR3 DNA reads TGCGCCAGCAGCCAAATCCCCTCGGGACAGGGGAATGAAAAACTGTTTTTT.

The rearrangement joins TRBV9 to TRBJ2-1; 7 bases align to TRBD2. Germline-derived CDR1 and CDR2 are SGDLS and YYNGEE. The CDR3 runs to 16 residues. The junction had 3 bases not matched to a gene; V was cut back by 0 bases and J by 0 bases. The CDR3 region has the DNA TGTGCCAGCAGCGTAGCTTTAGCGGGCTCCTACAATGAGCAGTTCTTC. Protein sequence: CASSVALAGSYNEQFF. Filled out from reference TRBV9 and TRBJ2-1, the complete variable domain reads DSGVTQTPKHLITATGQRVTLRCSPRSGDLSVYWYQQSLDQGLQFLIQYYNGEERAKGNILERFSAQQFPDLHSELNLSSLELGDSALYFCASSVALAGSYNEQFFGPGTRLTVL.

The V and J genes are TRBV19 and TRBJ1-5, with D hard to call. V gave up 7 bases and J gave up 2 bases, with 12 bases separating them. The CDR3 is 14 amino acids. In germline, CDR1 is LNHDA, CDR2 SQIVND (reference sequence). Here the CDR3 reads CASNHRPGNQPQHF. CDR3 sequence (DNA): TGTGCCAGTAATCACCGCCCGGGCAATCAGCCCCAGCATTTT.

V is TRBV5-6 and J is TRBJ2-3; D unclear. This CDR3 has 13 residues. Germline CDR1 and CDR2: SGHDT and YYEEEE. V lost 5 bases to trimming and J lost 6 bases, with 13 bases between them. CDR3 coding DNA: TGTGCCAGCAGTCCCGGGTCCAGCGATACGCAGTATTTT. This translates into CASSPGSSDTQYF.

This rearrangement joins TRBV7-2 to TRBJ1-1; 7 bases match TRBD1. The CDR3 consists of 13 residues. The junction had 6 bases not matched to a gene; V was cut back by 7 bases and J by 4 bases. Germline CDR1 reads SGHTA; CDR2 reads FQGNSA. This chain's CDR3 is CASNLDRVTEAFF. CDR3 bases: TGTGCCAGCAACCTCGACAGGGTCACTGAAGCTTTCTTT. Together with reference TRBV7-2 and TRBJ1-1, the CDR3 gives the full variable domain: GAGVSQSPSNKVTEKGKDVELRCDPISGHTALYWYRQSLGQGLEFLIYFQGNSAPDKSGLPSDRFSAERTGGSVSTLTIQRTQQEDSAVYLCASNLDRVTEAFFGQGTRLTVV.

The V gene is TRBV6-4, the J gene TRBJ2-1; TRBD2 matches 14 bases. The junction had 7 bases not matched to a gene; V was cut back by 1 base and J by 2 bases. Germline values: CDR1 MRHNA, CDR2 SNTAGT. The CDR3 loop spans 19 amino acids. CDR3 loop: CASSDLTGLAGAAYNEQFF. The CDR3 DNA sequence: TGTGCCAGCAGTGACTTGACGGGACTAGCGGGAGCGGCCTACAATGAGCAGTTCTTC.

The V call is TRBV25-1, the J call TRBJ2-5; D call uncertain. The CDR3 loop spans 13 amino acids. Germline CDR1 MGHDK, CDR2 SYGVNS. The germline V and J ends were trimmed by 5 bases and 4 bases, with 11 bases remaining between them. CDR3 sequence (DNA): TGTGCCAGCAGTCTCTCGTATTCAGAGACCCAGTACTTC. Protein sequence: CASSLSYSETQYF.

This rearrangement joins TRBV4-1 to TRBJ1-2; D is ambiguous. Trimming cost V 1 base and J 1 base, with 7 bases left between them. Germline V gives CDR1 MGHRA, CDR2 YSYEKL. The CDR3 sequence is 14 residues long. CDR3 nucleotides: TGCGCCAGCAGCCAAGGAGGCAGTAACTATGGCTACACCTTC. Protein sequence: CASSQGGSNYGYTF.

The V call is TRBV7-9, the J call TRBJ2-1; D is perhaps TRBD2 (6 bases). The CDR3 spans 15 residues. Germline V gene lookup returns CDR1 SEHNR and CDR2 FQNEAQ (reference sequence). Trimming removed 2 bases at V and 6 bases at J, with 14 bases between. The chain's CDR3 is CASSLSGSASNEQFF. The CDR3 bases are TGTGCCAGCAGCTTAAGCGGGTCCGCCTCCAATGAGCAGTTCTTC.